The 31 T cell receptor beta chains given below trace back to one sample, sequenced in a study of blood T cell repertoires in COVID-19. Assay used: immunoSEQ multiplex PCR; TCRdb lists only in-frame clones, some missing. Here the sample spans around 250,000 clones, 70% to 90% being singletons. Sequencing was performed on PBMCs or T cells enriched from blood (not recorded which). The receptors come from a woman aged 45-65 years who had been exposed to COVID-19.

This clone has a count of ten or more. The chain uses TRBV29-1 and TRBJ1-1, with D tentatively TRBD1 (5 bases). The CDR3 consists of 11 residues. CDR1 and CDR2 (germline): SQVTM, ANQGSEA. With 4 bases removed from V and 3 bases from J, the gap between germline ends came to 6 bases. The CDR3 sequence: CSVVGHTEAFF. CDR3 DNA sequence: TGCAGCGTTGTGGGGCACACTGAAGCTTTCTTT.

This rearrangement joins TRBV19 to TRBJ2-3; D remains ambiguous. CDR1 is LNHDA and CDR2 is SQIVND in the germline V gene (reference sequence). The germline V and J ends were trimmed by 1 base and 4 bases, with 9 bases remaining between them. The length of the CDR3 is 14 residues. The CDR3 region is CASSIANRADTQYF. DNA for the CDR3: TGTGCCAGTAGTATAGCAAACAGAGCAGATACGCAGTATTTT.

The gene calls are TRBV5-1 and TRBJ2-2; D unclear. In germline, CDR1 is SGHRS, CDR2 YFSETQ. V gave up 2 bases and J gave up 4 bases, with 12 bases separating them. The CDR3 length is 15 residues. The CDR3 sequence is CASSLVEASTGELFF. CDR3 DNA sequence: TGCGCCAGCAGCTTAGTTGAGGCCAGCACCGGGGAGCTGTTTTTT.

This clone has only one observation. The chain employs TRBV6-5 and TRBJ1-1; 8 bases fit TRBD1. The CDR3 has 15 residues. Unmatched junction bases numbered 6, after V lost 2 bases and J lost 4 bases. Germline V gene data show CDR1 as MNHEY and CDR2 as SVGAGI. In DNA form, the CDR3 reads TGTGCCAGCAGTTACGGACAGGGATGGGGCACTGAAGCTTTCTTT. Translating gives CASSYGQGWGTEAFF.

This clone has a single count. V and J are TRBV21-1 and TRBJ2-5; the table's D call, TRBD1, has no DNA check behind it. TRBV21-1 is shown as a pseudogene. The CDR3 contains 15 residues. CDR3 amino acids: CASSKGGHLKETQYF. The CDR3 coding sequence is TGTGCCAGCAGCAAAGGGGGCCACTTAAAAGAGACCCAGTACTTC.

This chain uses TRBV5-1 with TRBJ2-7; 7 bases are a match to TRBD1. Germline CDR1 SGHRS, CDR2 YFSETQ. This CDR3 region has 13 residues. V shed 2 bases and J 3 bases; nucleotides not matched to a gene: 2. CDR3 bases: TGCGCCAGCAGCTTAAGGGACAGCTACGAGCAGTACTTC. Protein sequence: CASSLRDSYEQYF.

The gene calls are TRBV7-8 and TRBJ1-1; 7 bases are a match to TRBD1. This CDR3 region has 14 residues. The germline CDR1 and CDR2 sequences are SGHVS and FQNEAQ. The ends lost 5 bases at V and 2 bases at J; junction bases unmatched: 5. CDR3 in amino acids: CASSIRQGNTEAFF. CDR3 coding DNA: TGTGCCAGCAGCATCCGACAGGGAAACACTGAAGCTTTCTTT.

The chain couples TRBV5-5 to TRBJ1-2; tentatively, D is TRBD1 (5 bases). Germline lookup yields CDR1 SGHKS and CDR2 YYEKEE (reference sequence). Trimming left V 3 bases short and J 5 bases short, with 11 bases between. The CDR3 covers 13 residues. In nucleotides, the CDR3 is TGTGCCAGCAGCTCCACGGGGGTATATGGCTACACCTTC. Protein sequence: CASSSTGVYGYTF.

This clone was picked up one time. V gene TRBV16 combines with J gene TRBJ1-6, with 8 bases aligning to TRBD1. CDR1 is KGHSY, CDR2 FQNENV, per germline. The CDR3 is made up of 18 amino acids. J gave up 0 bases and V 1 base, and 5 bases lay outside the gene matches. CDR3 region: CASSQWDRLFSYNSPLHF. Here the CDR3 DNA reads TGTGCCAGCAGCCAATGGGACAGGCTGTTCTCCTATAATTCACCCCTCCACTTT.

Here the CDR3 reads CASSPGSGGYEQYF. The CDR3, as DNA: TGTGCCAGCAGCCCAGGGAGCGGGGGGTACGAGCAGTACTTC. The chain has TRBV11-2 and TRBJ2-7; 9 bases are shared with TRBD2. The CDR3 spans 14 residues. Germline loops: CDR1 SGHAT, CDR2 FQNNGV. Losses at the gene ends were 5 bases for V and 4 bases for J; bases not matched to a gene: 6.

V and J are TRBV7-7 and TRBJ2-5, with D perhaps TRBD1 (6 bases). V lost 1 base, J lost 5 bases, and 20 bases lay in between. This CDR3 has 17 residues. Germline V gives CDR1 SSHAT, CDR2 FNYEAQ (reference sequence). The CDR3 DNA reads TGTGCCAGCAGCTTAGGGGTTGGGACAAGCCCTCTGGAGACCCAGTACTTC. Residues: CASSLGVGTSPLETQYF. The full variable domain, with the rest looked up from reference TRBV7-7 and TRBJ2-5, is GAGVSQSPRYKVTKRGQDVTLRCDPISSHATLYWYQQALGQGPEFLTYFNYEAQPDKSGLPSDRFSAERPEGSISTLTIQRTEQRDSAMYRCASSLGVGTSPLETQYFGPGTRLLVL.

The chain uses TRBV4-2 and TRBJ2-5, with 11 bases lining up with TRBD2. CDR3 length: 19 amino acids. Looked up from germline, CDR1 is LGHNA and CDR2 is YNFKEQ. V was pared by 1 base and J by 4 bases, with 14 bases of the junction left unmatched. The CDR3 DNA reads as TGTGCCAGCAGCCAAGGCTTAAGTGGTAGCGGGGGGGCCGGAGAGACCCAGTACTTC. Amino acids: CASSQGLSGSGGAGETQYF.

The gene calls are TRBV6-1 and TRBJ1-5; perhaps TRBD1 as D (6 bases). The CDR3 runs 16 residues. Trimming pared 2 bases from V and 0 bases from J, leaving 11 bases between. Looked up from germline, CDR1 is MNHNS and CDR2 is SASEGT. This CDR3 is CASSEHGQISNQPQHF. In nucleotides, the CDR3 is TGTGCCAGCAGTGAACATGGACAGATTAGCAATCAGCCCCAGCATTTT.

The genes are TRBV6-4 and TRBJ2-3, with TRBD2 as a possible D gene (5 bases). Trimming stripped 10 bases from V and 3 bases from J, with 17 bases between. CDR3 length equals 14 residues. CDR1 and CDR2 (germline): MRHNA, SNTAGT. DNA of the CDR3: TGTGCCACCTCAAAGGACCCGGGGACAGATACGCAGTATTTT. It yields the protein CATSKDPGTDTQYF.

In DNA form, the CDR3 reads TGTGCCAGCAGCCCCCCGGTGGGGGGGCTTGTAGGTGAGCAGTTCTTC. It specifies CASSPPVGGLVGEQFF. This chain connects TRBV5-8 to TRBJ2-1; TRBD2 is a possible D gene (7 bases). This CDR3 is 16 amino acids long. From germline, CDR1 is SGHTS and CDR2 YDEGEE. Trimming removed 4 bases at V and 9 bases at J, with 23 bases between.

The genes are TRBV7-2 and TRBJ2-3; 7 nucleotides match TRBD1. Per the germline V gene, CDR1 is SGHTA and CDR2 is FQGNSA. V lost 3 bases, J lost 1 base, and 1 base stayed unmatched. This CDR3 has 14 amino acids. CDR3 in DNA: TGTGCCAGCAGCTTCCAGGGGGGCACAGATACGCAGTATTTT. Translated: CASSFQGGTDTQYF.

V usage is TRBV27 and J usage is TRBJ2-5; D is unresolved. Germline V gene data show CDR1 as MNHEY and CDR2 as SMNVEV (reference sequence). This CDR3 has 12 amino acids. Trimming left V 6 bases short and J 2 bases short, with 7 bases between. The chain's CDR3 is CASRLAQETQYF. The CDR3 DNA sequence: TGTGCCAGCAGGCTGGCACAAGAGACCCAGTACTTC.

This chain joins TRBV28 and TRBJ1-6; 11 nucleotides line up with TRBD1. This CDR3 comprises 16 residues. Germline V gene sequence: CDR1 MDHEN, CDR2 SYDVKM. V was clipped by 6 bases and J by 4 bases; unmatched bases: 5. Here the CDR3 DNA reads TGTGCCAGCAGACCCGGGACAGGGGGTTATAATTCACCCCTCCACTTT. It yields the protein CASRPGTGGYNSPLHF.

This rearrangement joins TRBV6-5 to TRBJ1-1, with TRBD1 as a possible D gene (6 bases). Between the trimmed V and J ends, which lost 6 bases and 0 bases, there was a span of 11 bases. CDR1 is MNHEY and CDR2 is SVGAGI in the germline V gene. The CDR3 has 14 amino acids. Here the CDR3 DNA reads TGTGCCAGCAGGCTCGACAGGATGAACACTGAAGCTTTCTTT. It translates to CASRLDRMNTEAFF.

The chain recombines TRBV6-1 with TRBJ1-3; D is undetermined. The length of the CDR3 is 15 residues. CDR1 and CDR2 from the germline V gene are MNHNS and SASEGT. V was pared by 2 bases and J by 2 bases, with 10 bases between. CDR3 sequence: CASSEFTGTGNTIYF. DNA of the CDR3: TGTGCCAGCAGTGAATTCACGGGAACTGGAAACACCATATATTTT.

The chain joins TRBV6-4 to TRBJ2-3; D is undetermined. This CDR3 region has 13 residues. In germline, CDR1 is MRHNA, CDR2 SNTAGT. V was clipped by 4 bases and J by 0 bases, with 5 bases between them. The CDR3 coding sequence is TGTGCCAGCAGTGGTGGCAGCACAGATACGCAGTATTTT. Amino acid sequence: CASSGGSTDTQYF.

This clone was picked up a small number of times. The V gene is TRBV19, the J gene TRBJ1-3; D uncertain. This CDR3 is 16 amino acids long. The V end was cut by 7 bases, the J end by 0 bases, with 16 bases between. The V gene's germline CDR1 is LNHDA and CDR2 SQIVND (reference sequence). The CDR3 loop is CASTPRLRSSGNTIYF. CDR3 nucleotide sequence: TGTGCCAGTACCCCTAGGCTGAGAAGCTCTGGAAACACCATATATTTT.

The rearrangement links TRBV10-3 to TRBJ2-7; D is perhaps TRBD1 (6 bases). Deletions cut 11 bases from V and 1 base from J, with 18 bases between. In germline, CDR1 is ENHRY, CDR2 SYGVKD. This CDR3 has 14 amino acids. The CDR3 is CAVSPGVRSYEQYF. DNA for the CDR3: TGTGCCGTAAGTCCAGGGGTTAGGTCCTACGAGCAGTACTTC.

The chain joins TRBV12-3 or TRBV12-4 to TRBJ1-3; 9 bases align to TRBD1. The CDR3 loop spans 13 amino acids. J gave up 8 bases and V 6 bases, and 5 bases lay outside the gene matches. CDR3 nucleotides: TGTGCCAGCAGATTACAGGGGGCGTACACCATATATTTT. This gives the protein CASRLQGAYTIYF.

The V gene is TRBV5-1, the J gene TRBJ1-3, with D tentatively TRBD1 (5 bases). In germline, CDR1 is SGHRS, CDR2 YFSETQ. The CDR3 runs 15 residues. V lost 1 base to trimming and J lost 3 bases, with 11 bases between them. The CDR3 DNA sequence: TGCGCCAGCAGCTTGTGGCAGGGAAATGGAAACACCATATATTTT. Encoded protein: CASSLWQGNGNTIYF.

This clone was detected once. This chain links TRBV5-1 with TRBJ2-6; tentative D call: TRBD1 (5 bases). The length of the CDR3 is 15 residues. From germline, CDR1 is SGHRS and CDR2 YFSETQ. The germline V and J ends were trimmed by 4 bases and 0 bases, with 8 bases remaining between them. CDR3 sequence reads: CASSRDSSGANVLTF. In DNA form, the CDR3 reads TGCGCCAGCAGCCGTGACAGCTCTGGGGCCAACGTCCTGACTTTC.

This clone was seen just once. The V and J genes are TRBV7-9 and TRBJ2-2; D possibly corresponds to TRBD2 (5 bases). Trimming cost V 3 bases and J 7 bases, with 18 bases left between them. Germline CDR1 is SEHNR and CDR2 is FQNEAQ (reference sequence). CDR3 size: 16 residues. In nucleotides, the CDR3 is TGTGCCAGCAGCTTCGACTACTCCGGAGGTGACGGGGAGCTGTTTTTT. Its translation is CASSFDYSGGDGELFF.

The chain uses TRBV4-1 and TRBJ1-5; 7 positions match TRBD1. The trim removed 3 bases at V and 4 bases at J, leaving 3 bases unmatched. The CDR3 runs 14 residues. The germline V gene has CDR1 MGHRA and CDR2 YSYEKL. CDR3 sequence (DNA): TGCGCCAGCAGCCAGGGACAGTTTAATCAGCCCCAGCATTTT. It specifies CASSQGQFNQPQHF.

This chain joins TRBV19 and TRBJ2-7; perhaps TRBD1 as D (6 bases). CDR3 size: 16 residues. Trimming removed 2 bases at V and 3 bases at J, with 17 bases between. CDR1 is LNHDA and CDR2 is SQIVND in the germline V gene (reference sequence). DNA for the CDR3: TGTGCCAGTAGTATAAACAAGAAGTGGGGGCTCTACGAGCAGTACTTC. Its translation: CASSINKKWGLYEQYF. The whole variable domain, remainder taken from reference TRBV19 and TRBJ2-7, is DGGITQSPKYLFRKEGQNVTLSCEQNLNHDAMYWYRQDPGQGLRLIYYSQIVNDFQKGDIAEGYSVSREKKESFPLTVTSAQKNPTAFYLCASSINKKWGLYEQYFGPGTRLTVT.

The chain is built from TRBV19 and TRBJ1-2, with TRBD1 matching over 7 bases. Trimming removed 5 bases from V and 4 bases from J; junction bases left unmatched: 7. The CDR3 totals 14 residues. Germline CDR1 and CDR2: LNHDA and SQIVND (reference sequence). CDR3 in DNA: TGTGCCAGTAGTTGGGACAGCCCTTCCTATGGCTACACCTTC. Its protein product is CASSWDSPSYGYTF.

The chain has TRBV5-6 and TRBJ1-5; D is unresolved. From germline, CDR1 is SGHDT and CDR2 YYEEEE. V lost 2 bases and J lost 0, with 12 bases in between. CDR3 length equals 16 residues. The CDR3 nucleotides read TGTGCCAGCAGCTTACTAGACGGGAGTAGCAATCAGCCCCAGCATTTT. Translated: CASSLLDGSSNQPQHF.